This T cell receptor (beta chain) was recovered during a study of CD8 T cells in ankylosing spondylitis. General observations from the study: Ankylosing spondylitis blood seemed to carry a telltale TCR beta motif made of several highly homologous variants.

The CDR3 has 14 residues. The germline CDR1 and CDR2 sequences are DFQATT and SNEGSKA (reference sequence). The ends were cut back, 2 bases at V and 1 base at J, with 11 bases in the middle. The TCR beta libraries were generated through quantitative 5'-RACE incorporating molecular barcodes. TCRdb re-called the 5' RACE reads with MiXCR, one entry per CDR3 protein. The sample shows about 420,000 distinct CDR3 sequences, around 22% of them seen only once. Note on this clonotype: Antigen: not known.

The chain employs TRBV20-1 and TRBJ2-5, with D perhaps matching TRBD1 (6 bases). The TCR sequence derives from a male donor with ankylosing spondylitis. Input material: blood, either unsorted or a sorted T cell fraction (not recorded which). The CDR3 spells CSARTRTVQETQYF. The CDR3 bases are TGCAGTGCTAGAACCCGGACAGTCCAAGAGACCCAGTACTTC.